This T cell receptor beta chain was captured in a study of T cells expressing NK-cell markers. Looking at the study overall: From sorted CD3+CD56+NKG2C+, CD3+CD56+NKG2C- and CD3+CD56-NKG2C+ T cells came the TCR beta repertoires. Among the eight sequenced donors, seven tested HCMV-seropositive and one tested seronegative.

With respect to this clonotype: What it binds is not known.

Germline CDR1 is KGHSH and CDR2 is LQKENI. CDR3 size: 14 residues. Production of TCR beta cDNA relied on 5'RACE template switching with UMIs. TCRdb re-called the 5' RACE reads, yielding one record per CDR3 amino acid sequence without DNA. The sample totals hundreds of thousands of distinct CDR3 sequences. Findings of the study overall: Several donors' CD3+CD56-NKG2C+ cells were dominated by the same clonotypes.

The chain recombines TRBV18 with TRBJ2-3; TCRdb gives TRBD1 as the D gene, but with no DNA this cannot be confirmed. The origin of this receptor is a woman between 18 and 70 years old in good health. Sequenced sample: blood T cells: a sorted CD56 or NKG2C T cell subset, CD4+ or CD8+ T cells, or bulk PBMC T cells (not recorded which). Here the CDR3 reads CASSPSTGTDTQYF.